The 18 T cell receptor beta chains listed next were all sequenced from one sample in a study of Graves' ophthalmopathy and Graves' hyperthyroidism. RNA transcripts were the template, and TCR beta CDR3 regions were amplified from them. HTBI primers were employed in first-round RT-PCR, then a second-round multiplex PCR followed. TCRdb fed the multiplex PCR reads into MiXCR, producing one record per CDR3 protein. The table lists 150,000 to 200,000 distinct CDR3 sequences, roughly 36% of them singletons. Sequencing was done on a sample of peripheral blood. All receptors come from a man aged 25 to 40 with Graves' ophthalmopathy.

V is TRBV24-1 and J is TRBJ2-7, with D possibly being TRBD2 (6 bases). Per germline, CDR1 KGHDR and CDR2 SFDVKD. The CDR3 spans 14 residues. Trimming removed 4 bases at V and 5 bases at J, with 14 bases between. CDR3 nucleotide sequence: TGTGCCACCAGTGACCGCGGGACGGGCCACGAGCAGTACTTC. Translation gives CATSDRGTGHEQYF.

The CDR3 reads CASSPTGGRNTEAFF. CDR3 nucleotides: TGTGCCAGCAGTCCAACAGGGGGCAGGAACACTGAAGCTTTCTTT. The chain has TRBV28 and TRBJ1-1; 9 positions match TRBD1. CDR3 length: 15 amino acids. V was pared by 5 bases and J by 1 base, with 5 bases of the junction left unmatched. Per germline, CDR1 MDHEN and CDR2 SYDVKM.

This clonotype has more than one count but fewer than ten. The chain is built from TRBV18 and TRBJ2-7, with D tentatively TRBD1 (6 bases). Germline CDR1 is KGHSH and CDR2 is LQKENI. The CDR3 sequence is 14 residues long. Trimming stripped 0 bases from V and 7 bases from J, with 13 bases between. CDR3 region: CASSPPGRGGEQYF. The DNA for the CDR3 is TGTGCCAGCTCACCACCGGGCAGGGGTGGAGAGCAGTACTTC. Full variable domain (missing parts from reference TRBV18 and TRBJ2-7): NAGVMQNPRHLVRRRGQEARLRCSPMKGHSHVYWYRQLPEEGLKFMVYLQKENIIDESGMPKERFSAEFPKEGPSILRIQQVVRGDSAAYFCASSPPGRGGEQYFGPGTRLTVT.

This clonotype was seen many times. The V call is TRBV30, the J call TRBJ2-2; the D gene is possibly TRBD2 (6 bases). Germline V CDR1 and CDR2: GTSNPN, SVGIG (reference sequence). The germline V and J ends were trimmed by 4 bases and 2 bases, with 17 bases remaining between them. The CDR3 has 16 amino acids. In nucleotides, the CDR3 is TGTGCCTGGACTGTACCGGGAGCGATAAACACCGGGGAGCTGTTTTTT. As protein: CAWTVPGAINTGELFF.

This chain uses TRBV28 with TRBJ2-5; TRBD2 aligns across 8 bases. The DNA matches TRBJ2-7 better at its end, which makes the J call doubtful. The CDR3 totals 17 residues. Per the germline V gene, CDR1 is MDHEN and CDR2 is SYDVKM. DNA for the CDR3: TGTGCCAGCAGGGAGGCTAGCGGGCAACCAATCTCCTACGAGCAGTACTTC. It yields the protein CASREASGQPISYEQYF.

Many counts were recorded for this clonotype. V gene TRBV20-1 combines with J gene TRBJ1-1, with no clear D. Germline values: CDR1 DFQATT, CDR2 SNEGSKA (reference sequence). Trimming took off 5 bases at V and 5 bases at J, with 15 bases between the two ends. The CDR3 contains 13 residues. The CDR3 coding sequence is TGCAGTGCTTCTGAGGGTTGGGATACTGAAGCTTTCTTT. Translating gives CSASEGWDTEAFF.

V gene TRBV28 combines with J gene TRBJ1-1, with D tentatively TRBD1 (6 bases). Germline V gives CDR1 MDHEN, CDR2 SYDVKM. The V end was cut by 7 bases, the J end by 3 bases, with 21 bases between. This CDR3 comprises 16 residues. The CDR3: CASNYPGGQIDTEAFF. CDR3 sequence (DNA): TGTGCCAGCAATTATCCGGGGGGGCAGATTGACACTGAAGCTTTCTTT.

There are many counts of this clonotype. This chain links TRBV4-2 with TRBJ2-3, with 10 bases fitting TRBD2. From germline, CDR1 is LGHNA and CDR2 YNFKEQ. This CDR3 spans 17 amino acids. V lost 0 bases to trimming and J lost 3 bases; unmatched junction nucleotides: 6. DNA of the CDR3: TGTGCCAGCAGCCAAGAACAAGCGGGAGGGCCGACAGATACGCAGTATTTT. Its translation is CASSQEQAGGPTDTQYF.

This clonotype was detected only a few times. Here the CDR3 DNA reads TGTGCCAGCAGTGGAGGCGTGGGGGACGGGTCACCCCTCCACTTT. This gives the protein CASSGGVGDGSPLHF. J is TRBJ1-6 and V is TRBV6-1; D is possibly TRBD1 (5 bases). CDR3 size: 15 residues. V was clipped by 4 bases and J by 10 bases, with 17 bases between them. CDR1 MNHNS and CDR2 SASEGT come from the germline V gene.

The gene calls are TRBV6-1 and TRBJ2-5; 8 bases map to TRBD2. Germline-derived CDR1 and CDR2 are MNHNS and SASEGT. V shed 6 bases, J shed 5 bases, and the junction held 11 bases outside the gene matches. This CDR3 region has 15 residues. CDR3 residues: CASRKSGSIWETQYF. The CDR3 nucleotides read TGTGCCAGCAGGAAGAGCGGGAGCATATGGGAGACCCAGTACTTC.

V gene TRBV27 combines with J gene TRBJ1-1; D call uncertain. From germline, CDR1 is MNHEY and CDR2 SMNVEV (reference sequence). The CDR3 contains 12 residues. Trimming pared 6 bases from V and 11 bases from J, leaving 16 bases between. This CDR3 is CASSSLPVHAFF. In nucleotides, the CDR3 is TGTGCCAGCAGCTCTCTGCCAGTACATGCTTTCTTT.

This clonotype was detected once. V usage is TRBV29-1 and J usage is TRBJ1-2; D gene unclear. Germline V CDR1 and CDR2: SQVTM, ANQGSEA. V lost 7 bases and J 6 bases, leaving 12 bases between the germline ends. The CDR3 sequence is 11 residues long. The CDR3 region has the DNA TGCAGCGGAAGTAGTGGGGATGGCTACACCTTC. Residues: CSGSSGDGYTF. Full variable domain (rest looked up from reference TRBV29-1 and TRBJ1-2): SAVISQKPSRDICQRGTSLTIQCQVDSQVTMMFWYRQQPGQSLTLIATANQGSEATYESGFVIDKFPISRPNLTFSTLTVSNMSPEDSSIYLCSGSSGDGYTFGSGTRLTVV.

This clonotype was seen at least ten times. V is TRBV11-1 and J is TRBJ2-7; D is undetermined. The germline V and J ends were trimmed by 6 bases and 3 bases, with 24 bases remaining between them. The germline CDR1 and CDR2 sequences are SGHAT and FQDESV (reference sequence). This CDR3 comprises 17 residues. The CDR3 region has the DNA TGTGCCAGCAGTGGCTGTCTCAGCGCCCCGGGTTGCTACGAGCAGTACTTC. It specifies CASSGCLSAPGCYEQYF.

This clonotype was picked up many times. The V call is TRBV12-3 or TRBV12-4, the J call TRBJ2-7; 8 bases line up with TRBD2. The CDR3 sequence is 12 residues long. V lost 6 bases and J lost 3; bases outside the gene matches: 1. Here the CDR3 reads CASRSGSYEQYF. In DNA, the CDR3 is TGTGCCAGCAGGAGCGGGAGCTACGAGCAGTACTTC.

The CDR3 DNA follows: TGCGCCACGACTAGCGGGAGGGCTATCGACACCGGGGAGCTGTTTTTT. It specifies CATTSGRAIDTGELFF. V gene TRBV5-1 combines with J gene TRBJ2-2, with 14 bases fitting TRBD2. This CDR3 has 16 amino acids. Trimming cost V 9 bases and J 3 bases; bases outside gene matches: 7. Per the germline V gene, CDR1 is SGHRS and CDR2 is YFSETQ.

V and J are TRBV12-3 or TRBV12-4 and TRBJ1-5; D ambiguous. Trimming took off 4 bases at V and 0 bases at J, with 13 bases between the two ends. CDR3 length equals 16 residues. The CDR3, as DNA: TGTGCCAGCAGTTCCCCGACGATTTATAGCAATCAGCCCCAGCATTTT. This codes for CASSSPTIYSNQPQHF.

The chain joins TRBV28 to TRBJ1-5, with TRBD1 as a possible D gene (5 bases). The CDR3 totals 17 residues. Germline V gene data show CDR1 as MDHEN and CDR2 as SYDVKM. V was cut by 2 bases and J by 1 base, with 15 bases left in between. The CDR3 DNA sequence: TGTGCCAGCAGTTTACGACAGAGGATTTTGAGCAATCAGCCCCAGCATTTT. Its translation: CASSLRQRILSNQPQHF.

This clonotype was counted ten times or more. The CDR3 nucleotides are TGTGCCAGCAGCGGGCCGACAAGTTCCTACGAGCAGTACTTC. The encoded protein is CASSGPTSSYEQYF. The rearrangement joins TRBV9 to TRBJ2-7; D gene unclear. V was cut by 3 bases and J by 1 base, with 11 bases left in between. The CDR3 sequence is 14 residues long. Per the germline V gene, CDR1 is SGDLS and CDR2 is YYNGEE.